Listed below are T cell receptor beta chains from one sample, sequenced in a study of T cells in Graves' hyperthyroidism and ophthalmopathy. TCRdb reprocessed the multiplex PCR reads via MiXCR and lists one record per CDR3 protein. In the table there are hundreds of thousands of distinct CDR3 sequences, roughly 22% of which are singletons. The material sequenced was blood. These receptors were taken from a woman aged 70 to 79 with Graves' ophthalmopathy. The CDR3 runs from the conserved cysteine through the conserved F or W. Fields, in order: D gene, J gene, clone size, V gene, CDR3 protein, CDR3 DNA. D genes are given only for firm matches. Size values are once, few and many counts, or a class for expanded clones, and some rows have none.

TRBD2 TRBJ2-7 few TRBV29-1 CSVDRLAGVGEQYF TGCAGCGTTGACCGACTAGCGGGAGTCGGTGAGCAGTACTTC
TRBD1 TRBJ2-2 NA TRBV18 CASSPQQRTGAGELFF TGTGCCAGCTCACCGCAGCAGCGGACAGGGGCCGGGGAGCTGTTTTTT
NA TRBJ2-1 NA TRBV6-1 CASSLDRSARYGEQFF TGTGCCAGCAGTCTGGACCGTTCGGCCCGTTATGGGGAGCAGTTCTTC
NA TRBJ1-2 NA TRBV14 CASSRFNAGGYTF TGTGCCAGCAGCCGGTTCAACGCTGGTGGCTACACCTTC
NA TRBJ2-7 many TRBV28 CASRPGGPYEQYF TGTGCCAGCAGGCCAGGGGGGCCCTACGAGCAGTACTTC
NA TRBJ2-7 few TRBV20-1 CSARDLGGTVEQYF TGCAGTGCTAGAGATTTAGGAGGCACTGTAGAGCAGTACTTC
NA TRBJ2-7 NA TRBV29-1 CSATKGVRAGLYEQYF TGCAGCGCCACGAAGGGGGTTCGAGCGGGACTCTACGAGCAGTACTTC
NA TRBJ1-2 NA TRBV28 CASSPSPDRANYGYTF TGTGCCAGCAGTCCCTCCCCGGACAGAGCTAACTATGGCTACACCTTC
TRBD2 TRBJ2-1 NA TRBV3-1 CASSSLAGENNEQFF TGTGCCAGCAGCTCCCTAGCGGGAGAGAACAATGAGCAGTTCTTC
TRBD1 TRBJ2-4 many TRBV5-1 CASSFGTGGDIQYF TGCGCCAGCAGCTTCGGGACAGGGGGAGACATTCAGTACTTC
NA TRBJ2-5 few TRBV28 CASSPATGLRETQYF TGTGCCAGCAGCCCGGCTACAGGGCTTAGGGAGACCCAGTACTTC
TRBD1 TRBJ1-4 few TRBV20-1 CSAPRGARNEKLFF TGCAGTGCCCCCAGGGGGGCACGAAATGAAAAACTGTTTTTT